The 30 T cell receptor beta chains in this list originate from one sample, sequenced in a study of Graves' ophthalmopathy and Graves' hyperthyroidism. CDR3 regions of TCR beta were amplified from RNA transcripts. First-round RT-PCR employed HTBI primers, with a second-round multiplex PCR after it. In TCRdb, the multiplex PCR reads were re-called with MiXCR into one record per CDR3 protein. Here the sample spans about 240,000 distinct CDR3 sequences, about 46% being singletons. Sequencing was carried out using peripheral blood. These receptors all come from an adult man with Graves' ophthalmopathy.

V is TRBV6-5 and J is TRBJ2-7, with D possibly being TRBD2 (6 bases). CDR1 is MNHEY, CDR2 SVGAGI, per germline. V was cut by 6 bases and J by 5 bases, with 17 bases left in between. The CDR3 runs 14 residues. The CDR3 spells CASRGDFPLNEQYF. The CDR3 DNA reads TGTGCCAGCAGGGGGGACTTCCCGTTAAACGAGCAGTACTTC.

The chain carries TRBV19 and TRBJ2-7; 7 bases fit TRBD1. The CDR3 spans 15 residues. The junction had 10 bases not matched to a gene; V was cut back by 6 bases and J by 2 bases. Per the germline V gene, CDR1 is LNHDA and CDR2 is SQIVND (reference sequence). The CDR3 sequence: CASSSLGQATYEQYF. The CDR3 DNA is TGTGCCAGTAGCTCCTTAGGACAGGCCACCTACGAGCAGTACTTC.

This clonotype was seen only a few times. V is TRBV20-1 and J is TRBJ2-7; 7 bases align to TRBD2. The CDR3 runs to 14 residues. The ends lost 1 base at V and 2 bases at J; junction bases unmatched: 5. Germline V gene lookup returns CDR1 DFQATT and CDR2 SNEGSKA (reference sequence). The CDR3 sequence: CSARVGTMTYEQYF. CDR3 bases: TGCAGTGCTAGAGTGGGGACTATGACCTACGAGCAGTACTTC.

To note about this clonotype: Because it lacks the conserved phenylalanine or tryptophan at the end, this CDR3 is likely a read error. The limits of the CDR3 on the DNA are not certain, so only TCRdb's listed CDR3 is given. The chain uses TRBV10-3 and TRBJ2-7; TRBD2 was called by the table and not checked on the DNA. Looked up from germline, CDR1 is ENHRY and CDR2 is SYGVKD. 8 amino acids form the CDR3, both terminal residues included. CDR3 amino acids: CAINTGLA.

This clonotype has only a few counts. This chain connects TRBV29-1 to TRBJ1-2, with D uncertain. V was cut by 4 bases and J by 4 bases, with 22 bases left in between. Germline V gene sequence: CDR1 SQVTM, CDR2 ANQGSEA. The CDR3 runs 16 residues. CDR3 sequence (DNA): TGCAGCGTTGCTGCCGGGAGCAGACTCTCGAGCTATGGCTACACCTTC. It is translated as CSVAAGSRLSSYGYTF.

This clonotype is a singleton in its sample. The CDR3 DNA follows: TGCAGTGCTAGATTCGGTGGCGGGAGTGGGGCCTACGAGCAGTACTTC. Amino acid sequence: CSARFGGGSGAYEQYF. The chain is built from TRBV20-1 and TRBJ2-7, with 7 bases lining up with TRBD2. This CDR3 has 16 amino acids. CDR1 is DFQATT and CDR2 is SNEGSKA in the germline V gene (reference sequence). The junction had 12 bases not matched to a gene; V was cut back by 2 bases and J by 2 bases.

In its sample, this clonotype ranks as medium-sized. The V gene is TRBV7-2, the J gene TRBJ2-7, with 7 bases fitting TRBD1. With 6 bases clipped from V and 5 bases from J, the junction kept 13 bases outside the gene matches. Germline assignment: CDR1 SGHTA and CDR2 FQGNSA. The CDR3 sequence is 15 residues long. The CDR3 bases are TGTGCCAGCAGTCTAAGACAGGGTTTGATGGACGAGCAGTACTTC. Translated, it gives CASSLRQGLMDEQYF.

Only a few counts were recorded for this clonotype. The chain employs TRBV18 and TRBJ1-1, with D possibly being TRBD1 (6 bases). From germline, CDR1 is KGHSH and CDR2 LQKENI. CDR3 length: 14 amino acids. Trimming removed 3 bases from V and 1 base from J, with 9 bases in between. The CDR3 is CASSPQGRNTEAFF. The CDR3 nucleotides read TGTGCCAGCTCACCCCAGGGGAGGAACACTGAAGCTTTCTTT. Full variable domain (rest looked up from reference TRBV18 and TRBJ1-1): NAGVMQNPRHLVRRRGQEARLRCSPMKGHSHVYWYRQLPEEGLKFMVYLQKENIIDESGMPKERFSAEFPKEGPSILRIQQVVRGDSAAYFCASSPQGRNTEAFFGQGTRLTVV.

This clonotype was detected ten times or more. The chain carries TRBV7-8 and TRBJ1-1; D gene uncertain. Trimming left V 1 base short and J 1 base short, with 7 bases between. Germline values: CDR1 SGHVS, CDR2 FQNEAQ. The length of the CDR3 is 14 residues. CDR3 in DNA: TGTGCCAGCAGCTTAGAGGGAAGGAACACTGAAGCTTTCTTT. Its protein is CASSLEGRNTEAFF.

Points on this clonotype: At one end, the junction sequence differs from germline, possibly due to a read error. V is TRBV7-7 and J is TRBJ1-4, with 7 bases identical to TRBD1. Germline-derived CDR1 and CDR2 are SSHAT and FNYEAQ (reference sequence). The length of the CDR3 is 15 residues. The CDR3 sequence is CASSLTGAPNEKLFF. The CDR3 bases are TGTGCTAGCAGCCTTACAGGGGCACCTAATGAAAAACTGTTTTTT.

This clonotype appeared a single time. The chain couples TRBV10-1 to TRBJ1-5; D is uncertain. The CDR3 loop spans 14 amino acids. V lost 4 bases, J lost 0 bases, and 7 bases lay in between. The germline V gene has CDR1 WNHNN and CDR2 SYGVQD (reference sequence). CDR3 DNA: TGCGCCAGCAGTGCGTCGATTAGCAATCAGCCCCAGCATTTT. Its translation: CASSASISNQPQHF.

This clonotype was seen once. One end of the junction is discordant with germline, which a read error may explain. This sequence joins TRBV10-3 and TRBJ2-5; 8 bases map to TRBD1. The CDR3 sequence is 16 residues long. The germline V gene has CDR1 ENHRY and CDR2 SYGVKD. The CDR3 DNA is TGTGCCAGCAGTGATCGGGCCTACAGGGGGCAAGAGACCCAGTACTTC. Its protein is CASSDRAYRGQETQYF.

In this sample, this clonotype turned up many times. The CDR3 DNA follows: TGCGCCAGTCTGCCAGGGCGTTACACCGGGGAGCTGTTTTTT. This translates into CASLPGRYTGELFF. The chain carries TRBV5-1 and TRBJ2-2; possible D gene TRBD1, 5 bases. CDR1 SGHRS and CDR2 YFSETQ come from the germline V gene. The CDR3 extends over 14 amino acids. V was shortened by 8 bases and J by 3 bases, with 14 bases between the two germline ends.

The chain couples TRBV20-1 to TRBJ1-5; 7 positions agree with TRBD1. The CDR3 length is 16 residues. V lost 1 base to trimming and J lost 0 bases; unmatched junction nucleotides: 6. Germline V gene sequence: CDR1 DFQATT, CDR2 SNEGSKA (reference sequence). CDR3 protein: CSARVTGVYSNQPQHF. CDR3 sequence (DNA): TGCAGTGCTAGAGTTACAGGGGTCTATAGCAATCAGCCCCAGCATTTT.

This clonotype was detected a few times. The chain couples TRBV20-1 to TRBJ1-1, with D perhaps TRBD1 (5 bases). Germline V gene data show CDR1 as DFQATT and CDR2 as SNEGSKA (reference sequence). V lost 3 bases and J 4 bases, leaving 6 bases between the germline ends. The CDR3 is 11 residues long. This chain's CDR3 is CSARGLTEAFF. The CDR3 nucleotides read TGCAGTGCTAGGGGGCTCACTGAAGCTTTCTTT.

This clonotype was seen more than once but under ten times. The CDR3 DNA follows: TGCGCCAGCAGCCGGACGGAACTTTATGGCTACACCTTC. Translation: CASSRTELYGYTF. The rearrangement joins TRBV4-1 to TRBJ1-2; D remains unclear. Per germline, CDR1 MGHRA and CDR2 YSYEKL. Trimming stripped 4 bases from V and 5 bases from J, with 11 bases between. The CDR3 is 13 amino acids.

This chain's CDR3 is CATDRTAHSGANVLTF. The CDR3 DNA reads TGTGCCACAGACAGGACTGCACACTCTGGGGCCAACGTCCTGACTTTC. The V gene is TRBV19, the J gene TRBJ2-6; possible D gene TRBD1, 6 bases. Germline values: CDR1 LNHDA, CDR2 SQIVND (reference sequence). Trimming took 10 bases from V and 0 from J, leaving 16 bases between them. The CDR3 totals 16 residues. The variable domain in full, with the rest retrieved from reference TRBV19 and TRBJ2-6, is DGGITQSPKYLFRKEGQNVTLSCEQNLNHDAMYWYRQDPGQGLRLIYYSQIVNDFQKGDIAEGYSVSREKKESFPLTVTSAQKNPTAFYLCATDRTAHSGANVLTFGAGSRLTVL.

The chain recombines TRBV5-8 with TRBJ2-7; TRBD2 might be the D (6 bases). The germline V and J ends were trimmed by 5 bases and 3 bases, with 15 bases remaining between them. CDR3 length equals 14 residues. CDR1 and CDR2 from the germline V gene are SGHTS and YDEGEE. This chain's CDR3 is CASRPDGRGYEQYF. CDR3 sequence (DNA): TGTGCCAGCAGACCCGACGGGAGAGGCTACGAGCAGTACTTC.

A few counts support this clonotype. This sequence joins TRBV20-1 and TRBJ1-5, with unresolved D. Germline V gene lookup returns CDR1 DFQATT and CDR2 SNEGSKA (reference sequence). The length of the CDR3 is 13 residues. With 2 bases removed from V and 1 base from J, the gap between germline ends came to 6 bases. The CDR3 loop is CSARKDSNQPQHF. The CDR3 DNA sequence: TGCAGTGCTAGAAAGGACAGCAATCAGCCCCAGCATTTT.

There are a few counts of this clonotype. The chain employs TRBV15 and TRBJ2-5, with unresolved D. Trimming stripped 0 bases from V and 1 base from J, with 9 bases between. CDR3 length equals 15 residues. Germline CDR1 reads LNHNV; CDR2 reads YYDKDF (reference sequence). CDR3 loop: CATSREGGPQETQYF. CDR3 coding DNA: TGTGCCACCAGCAGAGAAGGTGGGCCCCAAGAGACCCAGTACTTC.

The gene calls are TRBV7-3 and TRBJ2-2; 7 nucleotides agree with TRBD2. The V gene end was trimmed by 2 bases and the J gene end by 3 bases; junction bases not matched to a gene: 6. CDR1 is SGHTA and CDR2 is FQGTGA in the germline V gene. The CDR3 length is 16 residues. The CDR3 here is CASSLGRGGHTGELFF. The CDR3 DNA follows: TGTGCCAGCAGCTTAGGGAGGGGCGGACACACCGGGGAGCTGTTTTTT. Full variable domain (outside the CDR3, taken from reference TRBV7-3 and TRBJ2-2): GAGVSQTPSNKVTEKGKYVELRCDPISGHTALYWYRQSLGQGPEFLIYFQGTGAADDSGLPNDRFFAVRPEGSVSTLKIQRTERGDSAVYLCASSLGRGGHTGELFFGEGSRLTVL.

V gene TRBV7-6 combines with J gene TRBJ2-7; no reliable D call. CDR1 is SGHVS and CDR2 is FNYEAQ in the germline V gene. This CDR3 contains 17 residues. V lost 5 bases and J 4 bases, leaving 24 bases between the germline ends. CDR3 coding DNA: TGTGCCAGCAGCCCTAGTACGGGCTTTCCCCCACTGTACGAGCAGTACTTC. Its translation is CASSPSTGFPPLYEQYF.

This clonotype was recorded once. The CDR3 does not end in the conserved phenylalanine or tryptophan, so this is likely a read error. V and J are TRBV7-9 and TRBJ1-2; D gene ambiguous. Germline V gives CDR1 SEHNR, CDR2 FQNEAQ (reference sequence). Trimming stripped 5 bases from V and 2 bases from J, with 9 bases between. The CDR3 totals 13 residues. The CDR3 DNA reads TGTGCCAGCAGCCCCAGCCTAAACTATGGCTACACCATC. This translates into CASSPSLNYGYTI.

This clonotype has just a few counts. This chain links TRBV7-9 with TRBJ2-7, with D perhaps TRBD1 (6 bases). CDR3 size: 12 residues. V lost 5 bases and J 4 bases, leaving 9 bases between the germline ends. CDR1 and CDR2 (germline): SEHNR, FQNEAQ (reference sequence). CDR3 residues: CASSRTVYEQYF. CDR3 nucleotides: TGTGCCAGCAGCAGGACAGTATACGAGCAGTACTTC.

A few counts support this clonotype. The chain uses TRBV12-3 or TRBV12-4 and TRBJ2-7; 8 bases map to TRBD1. V lost 5 bases to trimming and J lost 1 base; unmatched junction nucleotides: 4. The CDR3 is 14 residues long. The CDR3: CASSQRTGSYEQYF. CDR3 sequence (DNA): TGTGCCAGCAGTCAAAGGACAGGGTCCTACGAGCAGTACTTC.

The V call is TRBV10-2, the J call TRBJ2-2; no firm D call. The germline CDR1 and CDR2 sequences are WSHSY and SAAADI. The CDR3 totals 11 residues. Trimming removed 3 bases from V and 7 bases from J, with 3 bases in between. CDR3 coding DNA: TGCGCCAGCAGTGACAACGGGGAGCTGTTTTTT. Translation gives CASSDNGELFF.

This chain links TRBV5-4 with TRBJ2-7, with D perhaps matching TRBD1 (7 bases). The CDR3 spans 15 residues. The V gene's germline CDR1 is SGHNT and CDR2 YYREEE (reference sequence). Trimming took off 0 bases at V and 4 bases at J, with 14 bases between the two ends. In DNA form, the CDR3 reads TGTGCCAGCAGCTTGGTGAGACAGGGAGGTTACGAGCAGTACTTC. Its protein product is CASSLVRQGGYEQYF.

In its sample, this clonotype was seen a few times. The chain has TRBV7-3 and TRBJ2-7, with D perhaps TRBD1 (6 bases). There are 15 residues in the CDR3. V was trimmed by 4 bases and J by 0 bases, leaving 13 bases between them. Germline CDR1 and CDR2: SGHTA and FQGTGA. The CDR3 reads CASSSTRGPSYEQYF. The CDR3 nucleotides read TGTGCCAGCAGCTCGACCAGGGGACCCTCCTACGAGCAGTACTTC.

The J gene is TRBJ2-7, the V gene TRBV5-1; perhaps D is TRBD1 or TRBD2 (5 bases each). The germline V gene encodes CDR1 SGHRS and CDR2 YFSETQ. V was clipped by 1 base and J by 2 bases, with 16 bases between them. This CDR3 has 16 residues. CDR3: CASSLTGGGTPYEQYF. CDR3 bases: TGCGCCAGCAGCTTGACAGGAGGTGGTACCCCCTACGAGCAGTACTTC.

The sample holds one count of this clonotype. The chain employs TRBV6-1 and TRBJ1-1; possible D gene TRBD1, 5 bases. The CDR3 is made up of 17 amino acids. Germline V gene sequence: CDR1 MNHNS, CDR2 SASEGT. V lost 5 bases and J lost 1, with 20 bases in between. The CDR3 DNA reads as TGTGCCAGCAGTTCTTACCCTCCCGGGACGGCGAACACTGAAGCTTTCTTT. As protein: CASSSYPPGTANTEAFF.